The clone carrying this T cell receptor beta chain was picked up many times. No antigen is known for it. The sample belongs to a study of spatial heterogeneity in lung cancer. The time point here: sample taken at primary tumor resection. Unsorted whole RNA samples from tumor, nontumor lung or frozen PBMC were sequenced. Study-level results: The study found that expanded intratumoral alpha and beta TCR counts tracked tumor mutation counts.

A single record per CDR3 protein comes from TCRdb applying MiXCR to the 5' RACE reads. The sample contains around 20,000 distinct CDR3 sequences, roughly 7.3% of which appear only once. The V end lost 6 bases, the J end lost 4 bases, and 7 bases lay between the germline ends. The CDR3 is made up of 12 amino acids. The sequence came from a female donor with early-stage non-small cell lung cancer. This specimen consisted of lung tumor tissue, obtained at surgery. The chain couples TRBV12-3 or TRBV12-4 to TRBJ1-5, with unresolved D. The CDR3 here is CASRVANQPQHF. The CDR3 bases are TGTGCCAGCAGAGTCGCGAATCAGCCCCAGCATTTT.